These 3 T cell receptor beta chains were all obtained from the same sample, sequenced in a study of blood T cell repertoires in COVID-19. Clones were sequenced by immunoSEQ multiplex PCR, and TCRdb holds only the in-frame ones, with some missing. The data hold roughly 20,000 clones, with 70% to 90% observed a single time. Source material: peripheral blood. The receptors originated from a human donor in a cohort sampled during active COVID-19.

V usage is TRBV27 and J usage is TRBJ2-5, with 7 bases identical to TRBD1. CDR3 size: 14 residues. The junction had 8 bases not matched to a gene; V was cut back by 6 bases and J by 4 bases. Germline V gene sequence: CDR1 MNHEY, CDR2 SMNVEV (reference sequence). DNA for the CDR3: TGTGCCAGCAGACCCGCCGGGACAGTAGAGACCCAGTACTTC. Protein product: CASRPAGTVETQYF.

V gene TRBV11-2 combines with J gene TRBJ1-4, with 9 positions matching TRBD1. V was clipped by 3 bases and J by 8 bases; unmatched bases: 7. This CDR3 is 15 amino acids long. Germline CDR1 reads SGHAT; CDR2 reads FQNNGV. In nucleotides, the CDR3 is TGTGCCAGCAGCTTTGGGACAGGGATTAAAGAAAAACTGTTTTTT. This codes for CASSFGTGIKEKLFF. Supplemented by reference TRBV11-2 and TRBJ1-4, the full variable domain reads EAGVAQSPRYKIIEKRQSVAFWCNPISGHATLYWYQQILGQGPKLLIQFQNNGVVDDSQLPKDRFSAERLKGVDSTLKIQPAKLEDSAVYLCASSFGTGIKEKLFFGSGTQLSVL.

The chain joins TRBV13 to TRBJ2-1; TRBD2 aligns across 8 bases. This CDR3 contains 17 residues. Germline lookup yields CDR1 PRHDT and CDR2 FYEKMQ (reference sequence). V was clipped by 0 bases and J by 0 bases; unmatched bases: 4. The CDR3, as DNA: TGTGCCAGCAGCTTAGGGGTAGCGGGAAACTCCTACAATGAGCAGTTCTTC. This translates into CASSLGVAGNSYNEQFF.